The sequence of this T cell receptor (beta chain) was determined in a study of OX40 agonist ivuxolimab in advanced cancers. The study in broad terms: Ivuxolimab was an agonistic, fully human IgG2 monoclonal antibody directed against OX40 (CD134), a costimulatory receptor. Intravenous ivuxolimab was administered to patients every 2 weeks at six dose levels: 0.01, 0.1, 0.3, 1.5, 3 and 10 mg/kg. Of the roughly 54 dose-escalation patients, hepatocellular carcinoma was present in around 20, melanoma in approximately 15, renal cell carcinoma in 9 and head and neck cancer in 9. The dose-escalation cohort was around 84% male with a mean age of about 65 years, ranging from roughly 20 to 80. Prior anti-PD-1, anti-PD-L1 or anti-CTLA-4 therapy was permitted, and 40% of dose-escalation patients had received checkpoint inhibitors. Three dose-escalation patients achieved partial responses, one with hepatocellular carcinoma and two with cutaneous melanoma. Peripheral TCRbeta sequencing aimed to test whether ivuxolimab altered TCR sequence diversity and caused clonal T-cell expansion. The paper covers the monotherapy dose-escalation part of the phase I ivuxolimab trial, which included N ≈ 52 patients. The study at large found these results: The antigen specificity of the peripheral T cells that underwent clonal expansion was not determined. After ivuxolimab, more expanded clones were found on average in CD8+ T cells than in CD4+ T cells. In the 0.1-3.0 mg/kg groups, partial responders were among the patients with the lowest normalized peripheral clonal expansion, particularly in CD8+ T cells. Low levels of normalized T-cell clonal expansion were also shown by some nonresponding patients. Clonal expansion of both CD4+ and CD8+ blood T cells was observed from baseline to week 6 at doses 0.1 to 3.0 mg/kg.

From the cysteine up to the phenylalanine, the CDR3 has a length of 13 residues. Left in the record is the CDR3 DNA by itself, 39 bases read in frame from the first base. V is clipped by 6 bases and J by 5 bases, and the sequence between their germline boundaries is 11 bases long. CDR1 and CDR2, looked up from the germline V gene, are SNHLY and FYNNEI. Patients with autoimmune disease history or receiving systemic immunosuppression were excluded from the trial. In every dose cohort, peripheral blood was drawn for TCR sequencing at baseline, cycle 4 day 1, and cycle 7 day 1. Samples came from an open-label, multicenter, first-in-human phase I dose-escalation trial of ivuxolimab. Adults with locally advanced or metastatic melanoma, renal cell carcinoma, hepatocellular carcinoma or head and neck squamous cell carcinoma were enrolled in the trial. Before TCR sequencing, CD4+ and CD8+ T cells were separately sorted from peripheral blood.

For sequencing of the TCRbeta CDR3 region, genomic DNA was extracted from the sorted cells. The immunoSEQ Assay was used for sequencing of TCRbeta CDR3 regions. The immuneACCESS repertoire file appears here via TCRdb, limited to in-frame rearrangements. These files lack a portion of the clones; in checked studies, under half of the deficit traces to unresolved V genes, and the cause of the others is not known. The sample profile shows approximately 91,000 clones; around 86% of them were found once. Clones ranked in the top ten supply just over 0.3% of the sample. As regards this clone: What antigen it recognizes has not been identified. No qualities accompany the bases; no much larger clone lies one base away.

Material: CD4+ or CD8+ T cells sorted from blood, obtained in a trial of the OX40 agonist ivuxolimab. The chain couples TRBV2 to TRBJ1-5; the D gene is not confidently resolved. The receptor comes from an adult with an advanced solid tumor such as melanoma, head and neck, liver or kidney cancer. The CDR3 protein sequence reads: CASRSRVDQPQHF. The DNA sequence is given as TGTGCCAGCAGATCTCGAGTTGATCAGCCCCAGCATTTT.